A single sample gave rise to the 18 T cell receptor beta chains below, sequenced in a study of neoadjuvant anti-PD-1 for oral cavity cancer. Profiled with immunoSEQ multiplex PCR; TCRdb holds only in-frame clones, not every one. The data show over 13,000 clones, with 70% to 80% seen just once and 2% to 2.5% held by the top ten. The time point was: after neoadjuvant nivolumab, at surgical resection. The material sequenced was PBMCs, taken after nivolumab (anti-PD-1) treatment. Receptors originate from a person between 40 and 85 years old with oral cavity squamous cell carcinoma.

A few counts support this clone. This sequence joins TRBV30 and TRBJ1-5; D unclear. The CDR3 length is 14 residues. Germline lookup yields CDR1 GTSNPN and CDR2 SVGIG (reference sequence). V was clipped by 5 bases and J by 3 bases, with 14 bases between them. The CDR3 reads CAWSQVDDNQPQHF. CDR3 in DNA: TGTGCCTGGTCCCAGGTAGACGACAATCAGCCCCAGCATTTT.

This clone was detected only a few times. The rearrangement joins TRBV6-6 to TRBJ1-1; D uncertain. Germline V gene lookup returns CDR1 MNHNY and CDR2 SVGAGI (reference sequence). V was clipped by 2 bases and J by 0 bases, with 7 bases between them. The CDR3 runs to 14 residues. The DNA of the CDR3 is TGTGCCAGCAGTTACGGGCAGTTGAACACTGAAGCTTTCTTT. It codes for CASSYGQLNTEAFF.

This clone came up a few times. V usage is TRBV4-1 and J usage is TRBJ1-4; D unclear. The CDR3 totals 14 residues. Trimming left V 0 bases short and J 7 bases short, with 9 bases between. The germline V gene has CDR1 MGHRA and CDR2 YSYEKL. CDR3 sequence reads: CASSQETIGEKLFF. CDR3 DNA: TGCGCCAGCAGCCAAGAGACTATTGGTGAAAAACTGTTTTTT.

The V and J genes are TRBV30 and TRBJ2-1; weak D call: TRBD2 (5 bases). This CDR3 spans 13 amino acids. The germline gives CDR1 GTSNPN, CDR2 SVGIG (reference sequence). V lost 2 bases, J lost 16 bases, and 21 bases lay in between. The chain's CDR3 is CAWSHNSRSGGFF. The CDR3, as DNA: TGTGCCTGGAGTCACAATTCTAGGTCTGGAGGTTTCTTC.

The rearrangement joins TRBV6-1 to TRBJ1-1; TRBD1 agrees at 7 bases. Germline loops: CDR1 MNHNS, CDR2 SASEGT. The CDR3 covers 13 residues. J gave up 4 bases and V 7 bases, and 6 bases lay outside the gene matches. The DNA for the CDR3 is TGTGCCAGCACCAGGGGGTCGTTCACTGAAGCTTTCTTT. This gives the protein CASTRGSFTEAFF.

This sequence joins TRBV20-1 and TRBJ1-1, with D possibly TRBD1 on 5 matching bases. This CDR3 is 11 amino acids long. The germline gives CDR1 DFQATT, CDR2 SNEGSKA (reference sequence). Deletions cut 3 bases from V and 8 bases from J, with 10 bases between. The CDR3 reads CSASDSQEAFF. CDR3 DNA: TGCAGTGCTAGTGACAGTCAAGAAGCTTTCTTT.

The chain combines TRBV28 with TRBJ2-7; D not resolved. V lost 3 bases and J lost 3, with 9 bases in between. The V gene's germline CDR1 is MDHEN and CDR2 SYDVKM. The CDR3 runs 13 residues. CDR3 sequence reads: CASSFSPNYEQYF. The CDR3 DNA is TGTGCCAGCAGTTTTTCCCCAAACTACGAGCAGTACTTC.

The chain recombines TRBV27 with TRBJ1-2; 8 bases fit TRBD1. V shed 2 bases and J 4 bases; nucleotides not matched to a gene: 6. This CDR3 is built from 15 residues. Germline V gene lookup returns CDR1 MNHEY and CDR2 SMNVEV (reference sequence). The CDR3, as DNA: TGTGCCAGCAGTTTAAACGGCCAGGGGGCCTATGGCTACACCTTC. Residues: CASSLNGQGAYGYTF.

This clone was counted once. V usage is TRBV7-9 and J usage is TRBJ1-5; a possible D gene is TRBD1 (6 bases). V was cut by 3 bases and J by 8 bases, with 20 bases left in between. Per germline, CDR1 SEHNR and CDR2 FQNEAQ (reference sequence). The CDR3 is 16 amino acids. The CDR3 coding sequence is TGTGCCAGCAGCTTTGAGGCAGGGGCCCGGCGGGAGCCCCAGCATTTT. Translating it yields CASSFEAGARREPQHF.

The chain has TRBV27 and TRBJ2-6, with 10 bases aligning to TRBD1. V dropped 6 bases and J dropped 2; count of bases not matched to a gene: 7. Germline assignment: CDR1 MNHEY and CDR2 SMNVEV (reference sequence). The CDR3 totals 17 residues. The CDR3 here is CASSRGQGMPGANVLTF. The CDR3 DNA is TGTGCCAGCAGCAGGGGACAGGGGATGCCTGGGGCCAACGTCCTGACTTTC.

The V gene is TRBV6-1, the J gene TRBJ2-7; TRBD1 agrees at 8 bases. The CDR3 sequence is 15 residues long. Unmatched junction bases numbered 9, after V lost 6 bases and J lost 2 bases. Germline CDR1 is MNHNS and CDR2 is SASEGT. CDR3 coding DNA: TGTGCCAGCAGACCCGGACAGGGCGTCACCTACGAGCAGTACTTC. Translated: CASRPGQGVTYEQYF.

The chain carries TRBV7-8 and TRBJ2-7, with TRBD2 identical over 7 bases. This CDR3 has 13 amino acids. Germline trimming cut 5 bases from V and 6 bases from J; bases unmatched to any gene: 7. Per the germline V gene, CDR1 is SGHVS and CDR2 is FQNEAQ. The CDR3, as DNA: TGTGCCAGCAGCCAAGGACTAGTGAGCGAGCAGTACTTC. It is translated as CASSQGLVSEQYF.

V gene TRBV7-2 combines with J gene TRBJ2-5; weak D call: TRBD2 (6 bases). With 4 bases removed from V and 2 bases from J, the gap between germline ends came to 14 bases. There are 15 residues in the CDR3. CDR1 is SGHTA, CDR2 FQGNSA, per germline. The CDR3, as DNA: TGTGCCAGCAGCTACCAGGATGGGGGGCAAGAGACCCAGTACTTC. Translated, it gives CASSYQDGGQETQYF.

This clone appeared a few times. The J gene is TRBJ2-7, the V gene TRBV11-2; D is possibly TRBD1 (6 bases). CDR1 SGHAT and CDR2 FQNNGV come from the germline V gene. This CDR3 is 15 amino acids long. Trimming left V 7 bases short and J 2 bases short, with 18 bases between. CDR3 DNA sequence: TGTGCCAGCAACCACTACCGGGACAAGACCTACGAGCAGTACTTC. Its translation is CASNHYRDKTYEQYF.

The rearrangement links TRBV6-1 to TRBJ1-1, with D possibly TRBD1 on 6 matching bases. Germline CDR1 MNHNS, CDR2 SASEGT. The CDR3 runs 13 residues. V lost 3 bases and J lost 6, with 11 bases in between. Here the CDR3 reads CASSDRGRAEAFF. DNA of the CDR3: TGTGCCAGCAGTGACAGGGGCCGAGCTGAAGCTTTCTTT.

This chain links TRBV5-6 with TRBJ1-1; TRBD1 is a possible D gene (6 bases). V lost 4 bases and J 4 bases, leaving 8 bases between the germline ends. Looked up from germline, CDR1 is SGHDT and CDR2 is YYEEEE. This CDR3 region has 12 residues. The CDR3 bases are TGTGCCAGCAGCCGACAGGCCACTGAAGCTTTCTTT. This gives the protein CASSRQATEAFF.

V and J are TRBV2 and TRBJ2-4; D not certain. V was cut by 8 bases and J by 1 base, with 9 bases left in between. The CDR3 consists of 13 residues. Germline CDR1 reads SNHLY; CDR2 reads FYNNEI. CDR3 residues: CASEEFAKNIQYF. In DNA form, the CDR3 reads TGTGCCAGCGAGGAATTTGCCAAAAACATTCAGTACTTC.

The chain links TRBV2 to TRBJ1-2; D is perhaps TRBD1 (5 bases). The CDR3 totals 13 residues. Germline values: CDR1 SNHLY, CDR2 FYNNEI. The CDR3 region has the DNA TGTGTGAATGGGGGGGGACGGGTCTATGGCTACACCTTC. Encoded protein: CVNGGGRVYGYTF. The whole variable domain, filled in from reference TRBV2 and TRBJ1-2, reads EPEVTQTPSHQVTQMGQEVILRCVPISNHLYFYWYRQILGQKVEFLVSFYNNEISEKSEIFDDQFSVERPDGSNFTLKIRSTKLEDSAMYFCVNGGGRVYGYTFGSGTRLTVV.